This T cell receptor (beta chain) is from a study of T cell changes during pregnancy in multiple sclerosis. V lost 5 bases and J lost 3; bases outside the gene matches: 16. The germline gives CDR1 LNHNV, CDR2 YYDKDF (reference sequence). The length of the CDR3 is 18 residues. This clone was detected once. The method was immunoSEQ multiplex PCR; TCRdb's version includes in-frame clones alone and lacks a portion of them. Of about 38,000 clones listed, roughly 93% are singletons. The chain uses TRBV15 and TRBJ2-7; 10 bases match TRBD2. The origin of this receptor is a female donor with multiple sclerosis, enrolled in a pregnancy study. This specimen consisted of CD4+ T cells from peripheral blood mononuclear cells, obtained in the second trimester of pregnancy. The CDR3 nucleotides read TGTGCCACCAGCCCTACCCTAGCGGGAGCGTGGCCCGGCTACGAGCAGTACTTC. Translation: CATSPTLAGAWPGYEQYF.